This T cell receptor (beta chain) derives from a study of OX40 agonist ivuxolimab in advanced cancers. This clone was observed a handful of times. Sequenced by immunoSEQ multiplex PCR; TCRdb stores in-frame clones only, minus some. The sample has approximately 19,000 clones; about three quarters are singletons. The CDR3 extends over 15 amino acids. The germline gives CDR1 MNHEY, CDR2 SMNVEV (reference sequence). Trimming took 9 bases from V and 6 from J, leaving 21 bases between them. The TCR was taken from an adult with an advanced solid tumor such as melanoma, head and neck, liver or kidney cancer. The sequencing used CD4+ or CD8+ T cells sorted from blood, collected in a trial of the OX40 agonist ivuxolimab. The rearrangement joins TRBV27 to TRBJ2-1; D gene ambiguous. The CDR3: CASQVGANLGNEQFF. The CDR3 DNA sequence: TGTGCCAGTCAGGTCGGAGCCAACTTAGGCAATGAGCAGTTCTTC.